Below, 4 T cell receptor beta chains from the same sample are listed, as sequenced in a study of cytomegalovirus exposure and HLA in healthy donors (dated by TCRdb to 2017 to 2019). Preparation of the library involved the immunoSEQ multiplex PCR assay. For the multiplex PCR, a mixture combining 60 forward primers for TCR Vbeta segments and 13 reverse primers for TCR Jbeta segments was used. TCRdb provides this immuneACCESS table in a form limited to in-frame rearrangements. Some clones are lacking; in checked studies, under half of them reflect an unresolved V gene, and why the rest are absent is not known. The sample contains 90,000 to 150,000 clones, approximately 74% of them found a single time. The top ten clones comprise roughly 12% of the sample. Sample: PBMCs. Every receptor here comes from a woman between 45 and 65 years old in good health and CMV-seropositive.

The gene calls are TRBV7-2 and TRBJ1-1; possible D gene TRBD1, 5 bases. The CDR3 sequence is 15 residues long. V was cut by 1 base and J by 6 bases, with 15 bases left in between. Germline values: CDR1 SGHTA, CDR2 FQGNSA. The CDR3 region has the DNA TGTGCCAGCAGCTTAGTTTCAGGGATCCACGCTGAAGCTTTCTTT. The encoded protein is CASSLVSGIHAEAFF.

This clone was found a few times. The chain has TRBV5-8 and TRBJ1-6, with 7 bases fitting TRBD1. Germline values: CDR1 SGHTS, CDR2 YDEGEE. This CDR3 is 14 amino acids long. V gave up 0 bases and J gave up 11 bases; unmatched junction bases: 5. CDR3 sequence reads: CASSLGTGSPPLHF. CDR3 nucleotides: TGTGCCAGCAGCTTGGGGACAGGCTCGCCACCCCTCCACTTT.

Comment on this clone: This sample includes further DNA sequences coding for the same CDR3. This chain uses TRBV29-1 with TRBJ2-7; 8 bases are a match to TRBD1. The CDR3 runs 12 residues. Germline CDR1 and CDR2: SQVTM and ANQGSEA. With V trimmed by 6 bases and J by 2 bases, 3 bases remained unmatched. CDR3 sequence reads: CSVGGQAYEQYF. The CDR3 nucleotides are TGCAGCGTGGGGGGACAGGCCTACGAGCAGTACTTC.

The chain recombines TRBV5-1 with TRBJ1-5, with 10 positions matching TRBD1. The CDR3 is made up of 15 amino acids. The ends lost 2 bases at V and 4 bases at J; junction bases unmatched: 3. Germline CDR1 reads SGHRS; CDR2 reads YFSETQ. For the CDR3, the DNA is TGCGCCAGCAGCTTAGGGACAGGGGATAATCAGCCCCAGCATTTT. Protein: CASSLGTGDNQPQHF.